These T cell receptor beta chains were read from a single sample in a study of OX40 agonist ivuxolimab in advanced cancers. Here immunoSEQ multiplex PCR was the method, and the copy in TCRdb shows in-frame clones only, minus some. The sample yields just under 65,000 clones, 75% to 95% seen once. Here the sequenced sample was CD4+ or CD8+ T cells sorted from blood, taken in a trial of the OX40 agonist ivuxolimab. These receptors were obtained from an adult with an advanced solid tumor such as melanoma, head and neck, liver or kidney cancer. The CDR3 runs from the conserved cysteine through the conserved F or W. D genes are given only for firm matches. Clone size is shown for a subset of rows, as once, few, many or a class of expanded clone.

j_call v_call clone_size d_call cdr3_nt cdr3_aa
TRBJ2-5 TRBV19 - TRBD2 TGTGCCAGTACCGTAGCGGGAGGTAACCAAGAGACCCAGTACTTC CASTVAGGNQETQYF
TRBJ1-2 TRBV28 - TRBD1 TGTGCCAGCAGTTTATTTGCGTTGGGGGGACAGATCTATGGCTACACCTTC CASSLFALGGQIYGYTF
TRBJ1-1 TRBV5-1 - TRBD1 TGCGCCAGCAGCTGGGGGGACAGGGTAACCACTGAAGCTTTCTTT CASSWGDRVTTEAFF
TRBJ2-7 TRBV5-6 - TRBD2 TGTGCCAGCAGCAGTAGCGGGAGTAGCAGGGAGCAGTACTTC CASSSSGSSREQYF
TRBJ2-1 TRBV10-2 - - TGCGCCAGCAGTGATTCGGGGGTAGTGGCAAATGAGCAGTTCTTC CASSDSGVVANEQFF
TRBJ1-1 TRBV5-1 - - TGCGCCAGCAGCCGGGAGGAGACCAGGGGAACTGAAGCTTTCTTT CASSREETRGTEAFF
TRBJ2-7 TRBV30 - - TGTGCCTGGACTCATAATCCGGGAGAGAGAAACTTC CAWTHNPGERNF
TRBJ2-1 TRBV4-1 - - TGCGCCAGCAGCCAAGAGAGTTTCTACAATGAGCAGTTCTTC CASSQESFYNEQFF
TRBJ2-1 TRBV5-4 - TRBD2 TGTGCCAGCAGCCCGGGACTAGTCGCATCCTACAATGAGCAGTTCTTC CASSPGLVASYNEQFF
TRBJ2-1 TRBV28 - - TGTGCCAGCAGCCTGCCCCGACCGATCAATGAGCAGTTCTTC CASSLPRPINEQFF
TRBJ2-1 TRBV11-3 - TRBD2 TGTGCCAGCAGCTTAGGGGGTGCTAGCGGGAGTGGTAATGAGCAGTTCTTC CASSLGGASGSGNEQFF
TRBJ2-2 TRBV19 - TRBD2 TGTGCCAGTAGTATCGTTCTAGCGGGAGGCCCTAACACCGGGGAGCTGTTTTTT CASSIVLAGGPNTGELFF
TRBJ2-5 TRBV28 - - TGTGCCAGCAGTTTCCCACCACAAGAGACCCAGTACTTC CASSFPPQETQYF
TRBJ2-5 TRBV6-5 - TRBD1 TGTGCCATCAGTGAGACAGGGTCTACTAAGACCCAGTACTTC CAISETGSTKTQYF
TRBJ2-7 TRBV15 - - TGTGCCACCAGCAGAGATGGTGGGGGGCTCGGGGAGCAGTACTTC CATSRDGGGLGEQYF
TRBJ1-5 TRBV28 - TRBD1 TGTGCCAGCAGACAGACAGGGGGGCCGAATCAGCCCCAGCATTTT CASRQTGGPNQPQHF
TRBJ2-7 TRBV19 - TRBD2 TGTGCCAGTAGTATGACTAGCGGGAGTAGCCACGAGCAGTACTTC CASSMTSGSSHEQYF
TRBJ1-4 TRBV7-2 - TRBD1 TGTGCCAGCAGCTTCCAGGGGGCTGGGGAAAAACTGTTTTTT CASSFQGAGEKLFF
TRBJ1-3 TRBV5-1 - - TGCGCCAGCAGCTTGGAACCAGGGTCTGGAAACACCATATATTTT CASSLEPGSGNTIYF
TRBJ2-7 TRBV6-5 - TRBD1 TGTGCCAGCAGTCAACAGGGGTACGAGCAGTACTTC CASSQQGYEQYF
TRBJ2-2 TRBV27 - - TGTGCCAGCACCACCTCACTCTGGGGGATGAACACCGGGGAGCTGTTTTTT CASTTSLWGMNTGELFF
TRBJ2-3 TRBV7-9 once TRBD1 TGTGCCAGCAGGATAGGGGACAGGGTAGTTGGCACAGATACGCAGTATTTT CASRIGDRVVGTDTQYF
TRBJ2-5 TRBV2 - - TGTGCCAGCAGTGGCCTCGGGGGGCACTTCTACTTC CASSGLGGHFYF
TRBJ2-7 TRBV10-3 - TRBD1 TGTGCCATCGGACAGGCCCCCAACGAGCAGTACTTC CAIGQAPNEQYF
TRBJ2-5 TRBV29-1 - TRBD2 TGCAGCGTTGCACTAGCGGGGGAGACCCAGTACTTC CSVALAGETQYF
TRBJ2-3 TRBV7-9 - - TGTGCCAGCAGCTTAAAGGGGGGGCCAGATACGCAGTATTTT CASSLKGGPDTQYF
TRBJ1-6 TRBV5-1 once - TGCGCCAGCAGCTTGTCACGGGATAATTCACCCCTCCACTTT CASSLSRDNSPLHF
TRBJ2-7 TRBV18 few - TGTGCCAGCTCACCCGCGAGGGTCGAGCAGTACTTC CASSPARVEQYF
TRBJ2-2 TRBV14 once TRBD2 TGTGCCAGCAGCCCCGTAAGGGACTACGGAGGAGGGGAGCTGTTTTTT CASSPVRDYGGGELFF
TRBJ2-6 TRBV7-3 - - TGTGCCAGCAGCTTAAGTTCTGGGGCCAACGTCCTGACTTTC CASSLSSGANVLTF
TRBJ2-2 TRBV18 once - TGTGCCAGCTCACCACCGAACGCAGGGAGGAACACCGGGGAGCTGTTTTTT CASSPPNAGRNTGELFF
TRBJ1-1 TRBV9 few - TGTGCCAGCAGCGTATTGGGGTACGGCACTGAAGCTTTCTTT CASSVLGYGTEAFF
TRBJ2-7 TRBV14 - TRBD1 TGTGCCAGCAGCCCCAGGACAGGGGTGAACCCCTACGAGCAGTACTTC CASSPRTGVNPYEQYF
TRBJ2-1 TRBV27 - TRBD2 TGTGCCAGCAGTACTAGCGGGAGGCACAATGAGCAGTTCTTC CASSTSGRHNEQFF
TRBJ2-2 TRBV10-3 - TRBD1 TGTGCCATCTTAGGGGGCGCGAACACCGGGGAGCTGTTTTTT CAILGGANTGELFF
TRBJ2-7 TRBV5-4 - TRBD2 TGTGCCAGCAGCTTGGCGGGGACTAGCGGGAGCCACGAGCAGTACTTC CASSLAGTSGSHEQYF
TRBJ1-1 TRBV5-6 - - TGTGCCAGCAGCCTCGACAGGTGGGCGGTTGTTTTCTTT CASSLDRWAVVFF
TRBJ2-5 TRBV27 - - TGTGCCAGCAGTTTAAGTCTGACCGTTCGTGAGACCCAGTACTTC CASSLSLTVRETQYF
TRBJ2-3 TRBV28 - - TGTGCCAGCATACAGGGAGGGACAGATACGCAGTATTTT CASIQGGTDTQYF
TRBJ2-2 TRBV30 - - TGTGCCTGGAGGCCACCTACAGGGAAGCGAGGCACCGGGGAGCTGTTTTTT CAWRPPTGKRGTGELFF
TRBJ1-2 TRBV5-8 - TRBD1 TGTGCCAGCAGCCCCGGCGGGACAGGCTATGGCTACACCTTC CASSPGGTGYGYTF
TRBJ2-4 TRBV7-8 - TRBD1 TGTGCCAGCAGCCTAAGGGGGGACAGGGGCATTCAGTACTTC CASSLRGDRGIQYF
TRBJ2-3 TRBV28 - - TGTGCCAGCAGTTCTGGGGCAGGGACCACAGATACGCAGTATTTT CASSSGAGTTDTQYF
TRBJ2-2 TRBV27 - - TGTGCCAGCAGTTTACGCCCCGGGCAGTCAATTTACACCGGGGAGCTGTTTTTT CASSLRPGQSIYTGELFF
TRBJ1-3 TRBV25-1 - TRBD1 TGTGCCAGCAGTCACAGAACAGGGGGCTTTGGAAACACCATATATTTT CASSHRTGGFGNTIYF
TRBJ2-7 TRBV6-1 - - TGTGCCAGCAGTGAACAGGCCTACGAGCAGTACTTC CASSEQAYEQYF
TRBJ2-5 TRBV27 - - TGTGCCAGCAGACGGGACTTGTTGCAAGAGACCCAGTACTTC CASRRDLLQETQYF
TRBJ1-5 TRBV5-6 - - TGTGCCAGCAGCTCCCTTGGGGCAGGGAGCAATCAGCCCCAGCATTTT CASSSLGAGSNQPQHF
TRBJ2-3 TRBV5-1 - TRBD1 TGCGCCAGCAGCCCGGGACAGGGATACACAGATACGCAGTATTTT CASSPGQGYTDTQYF
TRBJ2-1 TRBV6-5 - TRBD2 TGTGCCAGCAGTTACTCGATTGCGGGAGGTAAGAATGAGCAGTTCTTC CASSYSIAGGKNEQFF
TRBJ2-1 TRBV7-2 - - TGTGCCAGCAGCCCCCCCAACGCTAACAATGAGCAGTTCTTC CASSPPNANNEQFF
TRBJ1-1 TRBV7-9 - - TGTGCCAGCAGCTTAGACAGCGGCGACTCTGCTTTCTTT CASSLDSGDSAFF
TRBJ1-4 TRBV19 - - TGTGCCAGTAGTCGACGGTATAATGAAAAACTGTTTTTT CASSRRYNEKLFF